The next 20 T cell receptor beta chains were all read from a single sample in a study of cytomegalovirus exposure and HLA in healthy donors. PCR involved 60 Vbeta and 13 Jbeta primers. Sequencing was performed with immunoSEQ multiplex PCR; in TCRdb, only in-frame clones are kept and a portion is missing. There are some 60,000 clones in the sample, with around 4% held by the top ten. Material for sequencing was PBMCs. The receptors stem from a male donor in good health and CMV-seronegative.

The chain joins TRBV5-4 to TRBJ1-2; TRBD1 aligns across 10 bases. J lost 4 bases, V lost 5 bases, and 5 bases had no gene match. Germline-derived CDR1 and CDR2 are SGHNT and YYREEE (reference sequence). The CDR3 has 14 amino acids. CDR3 amino acids: CASRTRTGGYGYTF. CDR3 coding DNA: TGTGCCAGCAGAACCCGGACAGGGGGCTATGGCTACACCTTC.

A note on this clone: One end of the junction does not line up with germline, which may come from a read error. The J gene is TRBJ2-1, the V gene TRBV28; D ambiguous. The CDR3 runs to 18 residues. The germline gives CDR1 MDHEN, CDR2 SYDVKM. DNA of the CDR3: TGTGCCAGCAGTTCTGGCGGTATCTCTCCAAGCTCCGACAATGAGCAGTTCTTC. This codes for CASSSGGISPSSDNEQFF.

The chain is built from TRBV5-1 and TRBJ2-7; possibly TRBD1 for D (5 bases). V was pared by 4 bases and J by 2 bases, with 10 bases between. The germline V gene encodes CDR1 SGHRS and CDR2 YFSETQ. The CDR3 is made up of 13 amino acids. The CDR3 reads CASSLTVTYEQYF. The CDR3 DNA sequence: TGCGCCAGCAGCCTGACAGTTACCTACGAGCAGTACTTC.

The rearrangement links TRBV7-3 to TRBJ2-3; 7 nucleotides line up with TRBD2. CDR1 and CDR2 from the germline V gene are SGHTA and FQGTGA. This CDR3 contains 16 residues. Unmatched junction bases numbered 8, after V lost 1 base and J lost 4 bases. In DNA form, the CDR3 reads TGTGCCAGCAGCTTAAATGGCGGGAGTAGTCCAGATACGCAGTATTTT. Translating it yields CASSLNGGSSPDTQYF. Combining the CDR3 with reference TRBV7-3 and TRBJ2-3 gives the whole variable domain GAGVSQTPSNKVTEKGKYVELRCDPISGHTALYWYRQSLGQGPEFLIYFQGTGAADDSGLPNDRFFAVRPEGSVSTLKIQRTERGDSAVYLCASSLNGGSSPDTQYFGPGTRLTVL.

This chain joins TRBV7-9 and TRBJ1-6, with D possibly being TRBD1 (5 bases). V was clipped by 1 base and J by 7 bases, with 5 bases between them. The CDR3 has 13 residues. The V gene's germline CDR1 is SEHNR and CDR2 FQNEAQ (reference sequence). The CDR3 reads CASSLEGNSPLHF. In DNA form, the CDR3 reads TGTGCCAGCAGCTTAGAGGGGAATTCACCCCTCCACTTT. The full variable domain, completed using reference TRBV7-9 and TRBJ1-6, is DTGVSQNPRHKITKRGQNVTFRCDPISEHNRLYWYRQTLGQGPEFLTYFQNEAQLEKSRLLSDRFSAERPKGSFSTLEIQRTEQGDSAMYLCASSLEGNSPLHFGNGTRLTVT.

The V call is TRBV6-1, the J call TRBJ2-7; the match to TRBD1 covers 7 bases. The CDR3 sequence is 14 residues long. V was pared by 7 bases and J by 5 bases, with 11 bases of the junction left unmatched. Germline V gene sequence: CDR1 MNHNS, CDR2 SASEGT. The CDR3, as DNA: TGTGCCAGCATTTTTGACAGGGTGACGGACGAGCAGTACTTC. It encodes CASIFDRVTDEQYF.

The rearrangement uses TRBV28 and TRBJ2-7; TRBD2 agrees at 8 bases. The CDR3 spans 14 residues. V was pared by 5 bases and J by 4 bases, with 7 bases of the junction left unmatched. The germline CDR1 and CDR2 sequences are MDHEN and SYDVKM. The CDR3 DNA reads TGTGCCAGCAGTCTCACGGGGGGGCGGTACGAGCAGTACTTC. Translation: CASSLTGGRYEQYF.

The rearrangement joins TRBV19 to TRBJ2-1; 7 nucleotides line up with TRBD1. The V gene's germline CDR1 is LNHDA and CDR2 SQIVND (reference sequence). This CDR3 comprises 15 residues. V shed 3 bases, J shed 5 bases, and the junction held 7 bases outside the gene matches. The CDR3 sequence: CASSMIGTVNNEQFF. The CDR3 bases are TGTGCCAGTAGTATGATAGGGACAGTAAACAATGAGCAGTTCTTC.

The chain carries TRBV4-3 and TRBJ1-3, with TRBD1 as a possible D gene (6 bases). Germline CDR1 and CDR2: LGHNA and YSLEER. With 3 bases removed from V and 2 bases from J, the gap between germline ends came to 14 bases. The CDR3 consists of 16 residues. Written as DNA, the CDR3 is TGCGCCAGCAGCCAGGGGGCTGGACACCCTGGAAACACCATATATTTT. It specifies CASSQGAGHPGNTIYF.

The rearrangement uses TRBV4-1 and TRBJ2-7; D possibly corresponds to TRBD2 (5 bases). Trimming pared 4 bases from V and 6 bases from J, leaving 13 bases between. Per germline, CDR1 MGHRA and CDR2 YSYEKL. The CDR3 covers 13 residues. CDR3 region: CASSRGLLGEQYF. CDR3 nucleotides: TGCGCCAGCAGCCGCGGACTTCTCGGCGAGCAGTACTTC.

The chain joins TRBV10-2 to TRBJ2-3; TRBD1 matches 9 bases. CDR1 and CDR2 from the germline V gene are WSHSY and SAAADI. Unmatched junction bases numbered 9, after V lost 4 bases and J lost 4 bases. The CDR3 extends over 16 amino acids. CDR3 sequence reads: CASSGAGTGRADTQYF. The CDR3 nucleotides read TGCGCCAGCAGTGGGGCCGGGACAGGGAGGGCAGATACGCAGTATTTT.

The chain has TRBV28 and TRBJ1-5, with D unresolved. This CDR3 region has 14 residues. The ends were cut back, 2 bases at V and 3 bases at J, with 8 bases in the middle. Germline-derived CDR1 and CDR2 are MDHEN and SYDVKM. CDR3: CASSLTGINQPQHF. CDR3 sequence (DNA): TGTGCCAGCAGTTTAACCGGGATCAATCAGCCCCAGCATTTT.

The J gene is TRBJ1-1, the V gene TRBV4-3, with D perhaps TRBD1 (5 bases). V lost 5 bases to trimming and J lost 6 bases, with 19 bases between them. Germline CDR1 and CDR2: LGHNA and YSLEER. CDR3 length equals 15 residues. The CDR3 is CASSLGGGGGPEAFF. The CDR3 nucleotides read TGCGCCAGCAGCTTAGGCGGGGGGGGAGGGCCTGAAGCTTTCTTT.

V and J are TRBV4-2 and TRBJ2-3; TRBD1 is a possible D gene (6 bases). The CDR3 loop spans 15 amino acids. Trimming removed 1 base from V and 2 bases from J, with 10 bases in between. The germline V gene has CDR1 LGHNA and CDR2 YNFKEQ. The CDR3 loop is CASSQGQGYTDTQYF. CDR3 DNA: TGTGCCAGCAGCCAAGGGCAGGGGTACACAGATACGCAGTATTTT.

The genes are TRBV9 and TRBJ2-1, with D possibly matching TRBD1 (6 bases). Trimming removed 8 bases from V and 8 bases from J, with 11 bases in between. This CDR3 is built from 11 residues. Germline lookup yields CDR1 SGDLS and CDR2 YYNGEE. The CDR3 region is CARSRGYEQFF. The CDR3 DNA is TGTGCCAGAAGCAGGGGCTATGAGCAGTTCTTC.

J is TRBJ2-7 and V is TRBV28; D not certain. This CDR3 has 11 amino acids. The V end was cut by 4 bases, the J end by 5 bases, with 6 bases between. The germline CDR1 and CDR2 sequences are MDHEN and SYDVKM. CDR3 nucleotide sequence: TGTGCCAGCAGTTCCCAGGACGAGCAGTACTTC. Its translation is CASSSQDEQYF.

The genes are TRBV7-8 and TRBJ2-7, with 7 bases matching TRBD1. With V trimmed by 4 bases and J by 4 bases, 7 bases remained unmatched. The CDR3 covers 14 residues. Germline V gene sequence: CDR1 SGHVS, CDR2 FQNEAQ. The CDR3 protein is CASSSHRDSYEQYF. The DNA for the CDR3 is TGTGCCAGCAGCTCCCACCGGGACAGTTACGAGCAGTACTTC.

The V call is TRBV29-1, the J call TRBJ2-3; 11 bases are a match to TRBD2. The V segment lost 7 bases and the J segment 5 bases; nucleotides outside the gene matches: 8. CDR3 length: 14 amino acids. CDR1 is SQVTM and CDR2 is ANQGSEA in the germline V gene. The CDR3 reads CSGLGLAGKDTQYF. The DNA of the CDR3 is TGCAGCGGCCTTGGACTAGCGGGTAAAGATACGCAGTATTTT.

The DNA for the CDR3 is TGTGCCAGCAGCGTACAGGAAAACTATGGCTACACCTTC. This encodes CASSVQENYGYTF. The chain recombines TRBV9 with TRBJ1-2, with D hard to call. Per germline, CDR1 SGDLS and CDR2 YYNGEE. CDR3 length: 13 amino acids. V gave up 1 base and J gave up 2 bases, with 6 bases separating them.

This rearrangement joins TRBV28 to TRBJ2-7, with TRBD1 as a possible D gene (5 bases). The CDR3 spans 18 residues. V lost 6 bases and J 0 bases, leaving 24 bases between the germline ends. The germline gives CDR1 MDHEN, CDR2 SYDVKM. CDR3 sequence reads: CASSLPGSLGLSSYEQYF. CDR3 sequence (DNA): TGTGCCAGCAGCCTCCCGGGCAGTTTGGGGCTAAGCTCCTACGAGCAGTACTTC.